A selection of T cell receptor beta chains follows, all from one sample in a study of cytomegalovirus exposure and HLA in healthy donors. Sequencing was performed with immunoSEQ multiplex PCR; in TCRdb, only in-frame clones are kept and a portion is missing. The sample includes roughly 150,000 clones, about 82% of them seen just once. Sequencing was done on a sample of PBMCs. These receptors all come from a man under 40 in good health and CMV-seropositive. CDR3s include the opening cysteine and the closing phenylalanine or tryptophan.

len: 14; v_gene: TRBV9; j_gene: TRBJ1-2; CDR3aa: CASSQSQGSYGYTF
len: 14; v_gene: TRBV27; j_gene: TRBJ1-2; CDR3aa: CASSTDRANYGYTF
len: 14; v_gene: TRBV6-6; j_gene: TRBJ2-3; CDR3aa: CASSKLTSTDTQYF
len: 15; v_gene: TRBV5-8; j_gene: TRBJ1-4; CDR3aa: CASSLSPGGREKLFF
len: 17; v_gene: TRBV7-9; j_gene: TRBJ1-1; CDR3aa: CASSLDLGHKMNTEAFF
len: 15; v_gene: TRBV23-1; j_gene: TRBJ2-6; CDR3aa: CASSQTGFGANVLTF
len: 17; v_gene: TRBV7-9; j_gene: TRBJ2-7; CDR3aa: CASSPDRDRGLSHEQYF
len: 12; v_gene: TRBV19; j_gene: TRBJ2-7; CDR3aa: CASSMSQDEQYF
len: 13; v_gene: TRBV11-3; j_gene: TRBJ2-3; CDR3aa: CASSPQGADTQYF
len: 15; v_gene: TRBV4-3; j_gene: TRBJ1-4; CDR3aa: CASSQDMQGPEKLFF
len: 13; v_gene: TRBV7-2; j_gene: TRBJ1-2; CDR3aa: CASSLDLSYGYTF
len: 16; v_gene: TRBV10-1; j_gene: TRBJ2-3; CDR3aa: CASSERVAGGFDTQYF
len: 15; v_gene: TRBV6-5; j_gene: TRBJ2-5; CDR3aa: CASTIYSGGWKTQYF
len: 15; v_gene: TRBV7-8; j_gene: TRBJ2-3; CDR3aa: CASSLAGGATDTQYF
len: 15; v_gene: TRBV9; j_gene: TRBJ2-1; CDR3aa: CVSSVASGVISEQFF
len: 13; v_gene: TRBV25-1; j_gene: TRBJ2-7; CDR3aa: CASSPGHSYEQYF
len: 13; v_gene: TRBV5-1; j_gene: TRBJ1-2; CDR3aa: CASSTGGTYGYTF
len: 15; v_gene: TRBV7-9; j_gene: TRBJ1-6; CDR3aa: CASSPETGGNSPLHF